The sample holds a few counts of the clone carrying this T cell receptor (beta chain). Its antigen is not known. Donors were Caucasian adults residing in Nashville, Tennessee, USA. Investigators divided CD4+ cells into CD45RA+ naive and CD45RA-negative memory subsets. This record belongs to a study of shared clonotypes between healthy human individuals. Study results and caveats: A few donors held around 5% of naive CD4 clonotypes in common.

Per the original data handling: ImmunoSEQ supplied junction-only sequences lacking quality scores, so filtering was different. Only in-frame clones appear in the TCRdb table, and some are missing; sequencing was by immunoSEQ multiplex PCR. V, J and clone size reflect that table, while D and trimming were determined from the DNA. The data contain about 1.1 million clones, approximately 75% of them singletons. The sample comprised memory CD4+ T cells from PBMCs. Described subset: CD45RA-negative fraction. The source of this sequence is a young man in good health. Some clones in this sample may be carry-over from other donors' samples.

CDR3 residues: CASSPDTGELFF. Written as DNA, the CDR3 is TGTGCCAGCAGCCCTGACACCGGGGAGCTGTTTTTT. J is TRBJ2-2 and V is TRBV5-6; D gene unclear. Deletions cut 4 bases from V and 3 bases from J, with 4 bases between. The CDR3 totals 12 residues. Germline V lookup: CDR1 SGHDT, CDR2 YYEEEE.